These T cell receptor beta chains were read from a single sample in a study of T cell repertoires in cytomegalovirus infection. TCRdb recomputed calls from the reads with MiXCR, one row per CDR3 protein. The profile shows about 150,000 distinct CDR3 sequences, 17% of them singletons. Sequences were obtained from CD8+ T cells from PBMCs. The receptors originated from a human donor in good health (CMV status not recorded). Some clones in this sample may be carry-over from other donors' samples. CDR3s include the opening cysteine and the closing phenylalanine or tryptophan. The order of the fields is V gene, clone size, D gene, J gene, CDR3 DNA, CDR3 protein. D genes are given only for firm matches. Rows give clone size only sometimes, using once, few, many, or a class for an expanded clone.

V gene: TRBV6-2/TRBV6-3
clone size: few
D gene: NA
J gene: TRBJ2-1
CDR3 DNA: TGTGCCAGCAGTTACCATGGACTGATGTACAATGAGCAGTTCTTC
CDR3 protein: CASSYHGLMYNEQFF

V gene: TRBV28
clone size: few
D gene: NA
J gene: TRBJ1-2
CDR3 DNA: TGTGCCAGCAGTTTGGGCCGGACAGACTTTTATGGCTACACCTTC
CDR3 protein: CASSLGRTDFYGYTF

V gene: TRBV11-2
clone size: NA
D gene: TRBD1
J gene: TRBJ2-5
CDR3 DNA: TGTGCCAGCAGCTTGACAGGGAATGGAGAGACCCAGTACTTC
CDR3 protein: CASSLTGNGETQYF

V gene: TRBV7-9
clone size: few
D gene: NA
J gene: TRBJ2-1
CDR3 DNA: TGTGCCAGCAGCAACGGCCCTAACAATGAGCAGTTCTTC
CDR3 protein: CASSNGPNNEQFF

V gene: TRBV20-1
clone size: few
D gene: NA
J gene: TRBJ2-2
CDR3 DNA: TGCAGTGCTAGAGATCGACAGTTCTCCGGGGAGCTGTTTTTT
CDR3 protein: CSARDRQFSGELFF

V gene: TRBV28
clone size: NA
D gene: TRBD1
J gene: TRBJ2-4
CDR3 DNA: TGTGCCAGCAGTTATCCAGGGGGTGCCAAAAACATTCAGTACTTC
CDR3 protein: CASSYPGGAKNIQYF

V gene: TRBV6-1
clone size: NA
D gene: TRBD1
J gene: TRBJ2-6
CDR3 DNA: TGTGCCAGCACCGTGACAGGGGGGTTCCTCACCTCTGGGGCCAACGTCCTGACTTTC
CDR3 protein: CASTVTGGFLTSGANVLTF

V gene: TRBV7-8
clone size: many
D gene: TRBD2
J gene: TRBJ2-7
CDR3 DNA: TGTGCCAGCAGCTCGGGGACTAGCGGGGGCCGAAGCTCCTACGAGCAGTACTTC
CDR3 protein: CASSSGTSGGRSSYEQYF

V gene: TRBV9
clone size: NA
D gene: NA
J gene: TRBJ2-3
CDR3 DNA: TGTGCCAGCAGCCCAAGGCGAGGAATCCTCACAGATACGCAGTATTTT
CDR3 protein: CASSPRRGILTDTQYF

V gene: TRBV2
clone size: few
D gene: TRBD1
J gene: TRBJ2-7
CDR3 DNA: TGTGCCAGAAGTTCGCCCGGGACAGGGGTGTCCTACGAGCAGTACTTC
CDR3 protein: CARSSPGTGVSYEQYF

V gene: TRBV19
clone size: many
D gene: NA
J gene: TRBJ2-1
CDR3 DNA: TGTGCCAGTAGTTGGTCAGGGTACTACAATGAGCAGTTCTTC
CDR3 protein: CASSWSGYYNEQFF

V gene: TRBV12-3/TRBV12-4
clone size: NA
D gene: TRBD1
J gene: TRBJ2-7
CDR3 DNA: TGTGCCAGCAGTTTAGGGGGACAGATCTACGAGCAGTACTTC
CDR3 protein: CASSLGGQIYEQYF

V gene: TRBV2
clone size: NA
D gene: NA
J gene: TRBJ2-7
CDR3 DNA: TGTGCCACAGGCCGGGGGAGACCCTACGAGCAGTACTTC
CDR3 protein: CATGRGRPYEQYF

V gene: TRBV7-2
clone size: few
D gene: NA
J gene: TRBJ2-7
CDR3 DNA: TGTGCCAGCAGCTTAGCCCCTCCCCCCTACGAGCAGTACTTC
CDR3 protein: CASSLAPPPYEQYF

V gene: TRBV6-5
clone size: few
D gene: NA
J gene: TRBJ2-2
CDR3 DNA: TGTGCCAGCAGTTACGGTGGGGGGTCGAAGGAGCTGTTTTTT
CDR3 protein: CASSYGGGSKELFF

V gene: TRBV4-2
clone size: few
D gene: TRBD2
J gene: TRBJ2-2
CDR3 DNA: TGTGCCAGCAGCCAAGCCCTCGTCGCGGGGGGGAACACCGGGGAGCTGTTTTTT
CDR3 protein: CASSQALVAGGNTGELFF

V gene: TRBV7-9
clone size: NA
D gene: TRBD2
J gene: TRBJ2-5
CDR3 DNA: TGTGCCAGCAGCTTCCTAGCGGGAAGTCAAGAGACCCAGTACTTC
CDR3 protein: CASSFLAGSQETQYF

V gene: TRBV5-6
clone size: NA
D gene: NA
J gene: TRBJ2-7
CDR3 DNA: TGTGCCAGCAGCTGGGGCAGGCGGACCTACGAGCAGTACTTC
CDR3 protein: CASSWGRRTYEQYF

V gene: TRBV28
clone size: few
D gene: NA
J gene: TRBJ2-7
CDR3 DNA: TGTGCCAGCAGCCCAGCCGGGGCCAGGGGCGCCTACGAGCAGTACTTC
CDR3 protein: CASSPAGARGAYEQYF

V gene: TRBV11-2
clone size: few
D gene: TRBD1
J gene: TRBJ1-1
CDR3 DNA: TGTGCCAGCAGCCCCCCGGGACAGTTGAACACTGAAGCTTTCTTT
CDR3 protein: CASSPPGQLNTEAFF

V gene: TRBV28
clone size: few
D gene: NA
J gene: TRBJ1-1
CDR3 DNA: TGTGCCAGCAGTTTATATAAGGAGTCTCTCGGAGACACTGAAGCTTTCTTT
CDR3 protein: CASSLYKESLGDTEAFF